The present T cell receptor beta chain was sequenced within a study of blood T cell repertoires in COVID-19. Background on the study: The United States, Italy and Spain supplied acute and convalescent COVID-19 samples. From T cells, B-cell-depleted T cells, or PBMCs came the material, which was cDNA or gDNA.

The CDR3 length is 12 residues. V was pared by 6 bases and J by 4 bases, with 9 bases between. Germline CDR1 LNHDA, CDR2 SQIVND (reference sequence). In the authors' methods: It was from reference gene primer amplification that nucleated cell counts were estimated. Some clones are missing from TCRdb's copy, which holds only in-frame ones; the method was immunoSEQ multiplex PCR. That table is the source of V, J and clone size, and D and trimming were worked out from the DNA. The sample lists 150,000 or so clones, about 81% occurring once. Sequenced material: peripheral blood. The V and J genes are TRBV19 and TRBJ2-5, with D hard to call. The TCR originated in a woman of 80 years or more with acute or convalescent COVID-19. The CDR3 reads CASSRFSETQYF. DNA for the CDR3: TGTGCCAGTAGCCGGTTTTCAGAGACCCAGTACTTC.